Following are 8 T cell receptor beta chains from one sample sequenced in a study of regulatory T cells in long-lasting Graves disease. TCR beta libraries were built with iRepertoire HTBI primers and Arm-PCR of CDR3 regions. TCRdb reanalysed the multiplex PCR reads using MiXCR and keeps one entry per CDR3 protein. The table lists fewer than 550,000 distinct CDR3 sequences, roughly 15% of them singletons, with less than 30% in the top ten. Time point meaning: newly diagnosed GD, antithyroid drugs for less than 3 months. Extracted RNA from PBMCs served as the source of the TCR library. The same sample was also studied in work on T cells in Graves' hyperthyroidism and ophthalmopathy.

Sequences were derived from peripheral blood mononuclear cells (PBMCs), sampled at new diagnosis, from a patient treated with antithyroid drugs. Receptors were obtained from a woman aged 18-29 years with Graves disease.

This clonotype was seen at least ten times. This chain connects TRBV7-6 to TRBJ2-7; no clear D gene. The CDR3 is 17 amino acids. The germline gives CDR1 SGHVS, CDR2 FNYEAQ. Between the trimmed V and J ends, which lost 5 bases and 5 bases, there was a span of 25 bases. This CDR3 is CASSPLRSLGLENEQYF. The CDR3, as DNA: TGTGCCAGCAGCCCTCTGAGGAGCTTAGGTCTAGAAAACGAGCAGTACTTC.

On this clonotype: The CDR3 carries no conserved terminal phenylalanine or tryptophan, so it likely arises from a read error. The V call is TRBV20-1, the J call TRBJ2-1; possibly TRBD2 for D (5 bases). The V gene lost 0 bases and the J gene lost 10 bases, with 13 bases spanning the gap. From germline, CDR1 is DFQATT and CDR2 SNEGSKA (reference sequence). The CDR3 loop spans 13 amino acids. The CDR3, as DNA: TGCAGTGCTAGAGACAATTCGGGAAGCGAGCAGTTCCTC. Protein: CSARDNSGSEQFL.

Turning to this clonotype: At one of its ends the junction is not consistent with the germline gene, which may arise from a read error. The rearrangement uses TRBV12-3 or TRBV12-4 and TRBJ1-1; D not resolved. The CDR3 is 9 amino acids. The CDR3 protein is CASSPPPSF. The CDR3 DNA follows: TGTGCCAGCAGTCCTCCGCCCAGCTTT.

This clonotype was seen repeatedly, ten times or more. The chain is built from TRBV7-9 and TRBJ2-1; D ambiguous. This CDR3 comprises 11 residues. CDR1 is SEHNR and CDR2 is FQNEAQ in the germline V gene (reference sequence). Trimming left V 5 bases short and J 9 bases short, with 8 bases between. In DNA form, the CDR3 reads TGTGCCAGCAGCCAATCCTCTGAGCAGTTCTTC. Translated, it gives CASSQSSEQFF.

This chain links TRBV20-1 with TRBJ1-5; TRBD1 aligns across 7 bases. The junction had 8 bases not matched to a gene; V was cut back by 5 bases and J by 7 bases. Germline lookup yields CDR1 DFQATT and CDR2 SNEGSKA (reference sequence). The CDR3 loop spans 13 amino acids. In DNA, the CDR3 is TGCAGTGCTTCTGACAGGGTTGGGCAGCCCCAGCATTTT. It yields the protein CSASDRVGQPQHF.

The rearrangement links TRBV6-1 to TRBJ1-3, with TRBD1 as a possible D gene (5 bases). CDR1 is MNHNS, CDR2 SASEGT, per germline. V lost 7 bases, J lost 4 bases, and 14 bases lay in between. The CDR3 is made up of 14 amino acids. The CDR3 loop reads CASKGSGGGNTIYF. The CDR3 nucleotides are TGTGCCAGCAAGGGGAGCGGGGGGGGAAACACCATATATTTT.

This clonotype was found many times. CDR3 sequence: CASSYPSPLPSGRISYEQYF. Written as DNA, the CDR3 is TGTGCCAGCAGTTACCCTTCTCCCCTGCCTAGCGGGAGGATCAGCTACGAGCAGTACTTC. The chain is built from TRBV6-2 or TRBV6-3 and TRBJ2-7; 11 positions match TRBD2. V lost 2 bases to trimming and J lost 3 bases; unmatched junction nucleotides: 18. The CDR3 sequence is 20 residues long. The V gene's germline CDR1 is MNHEY and CDR2 SVGEGT.

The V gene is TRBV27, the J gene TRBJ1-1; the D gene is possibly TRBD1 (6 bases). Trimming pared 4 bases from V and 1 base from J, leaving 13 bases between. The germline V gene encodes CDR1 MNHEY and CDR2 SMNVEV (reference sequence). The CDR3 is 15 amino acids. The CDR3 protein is CASSYNLGGNTEAFF. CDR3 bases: TGTGCCAGCAGTTACAACCTAGGGGGGAACACTGAAGCTTTCTTT.